What follows are 32 T cell receptor beta chains derived from one specimen sequenced in a study of T cell responses to AZD1222 COVID-19 vaccine. Assay used: immunoSEQ multiplex PCR; TCRdb lists only in-frame clones, some missing. The profile shows 200,000 or so clones, approximately 94% of them singletons. Source: peripheral blood, taken on day 0 of MenACWY control vaccination. All receptors derive from an adult in good health.

The CDR3 here is CASSLRSRGAPDTQYF. As DNA, the CDR3 is TGTGCCAGCAGCTTGCGTTCGCGGGGGGCCCCAGATACGCAGTATTTT. The rearrangement links TRBV5-4 to TRBJ2-3; 8 bases map to TRBD2. Trimming cost V 1 base and J 4 bases; bases outside gene matches: 8. Germline CDR1 reads SGHNT; CDR2 reads YYREEE (reference sequence). The CDR3 length is 16 residues.

J is TRBJ2-3 and V is TRBV24-1; TRBD2 matches 8 bases. Germline V gene data show CDR1 as KGHDR and CDR2 as SFDVKD. J was trimmed by 2 bases and V by 6 bases; bases with no gene match: 6. The length of the CDR3 is 15 residues. CDR3 region: CATSRGGLSTDTQYF. The CDR3 DNA reads as TGTGCCACCAGTCGGGGGGGCCTATCCACAGATACGCAGTATTTT.

V gene TRBV6-5 combines with J gene TRBJ1-1; the match to TRBD1 covers 8 bases. CDR1 and CDR2 (germline): MNHEY, SVGAGI. There are 15 residues in the CDR3. After removal of 5 bases from V and 5 bases from J, the junction contained 10 bases not matched to a gene. This chain's CDR3 is CASSTQGATGTEAFF. The CDR3, as DNA: TGTGCCAGCAGTACTCAGGGGGCTACGGGAACTGAAGCTTTCTTT.

CDR3 loop: CASSFIPGTGGTEAFF. CDR3 nucleotides: TGTGCCAGCAGCTTTATACCCGGGACAGGGGGAACTGAAGCTTTCTTT. The chain combines TRBV28 with TRBJ1-1; 11 positions agree with TRBD1. The CDR3 runs to 16 residues. Per germline, CDR1 MDHEN and CDR2 SYDVKM. Losses at the gene ends were 6 bases for V and 5 bases for J; bases not matched to a gene: 11.

The chain links TRBV28 to TRBJ1-5, with 7 positions matching TRBD1. Trimming removed 6 bases from V and 3 bases from J; junction bases left unmatched: 8. This CDR3 is 15 amino acids long. The V gene's germline CDR1 is MDHEN and CDR2 SYDVKM. As DNA, the CDR3 is TGTGCCAGCAGGGGAAGAGGGGGCGACAATCAGCCCCAGCATTTT. Its translation is CASRGRGGDNQPQHF.

The sample holds a few counts of this clone. The chain joins TRBV2 to TRBJ1-2; 7 bases map to TRBD1. The germline CDR1 and CDR2 sequences are SNHLY and FYNNEI. V lost 1 base to trimming and J lost 1 base; unmatched junction nucleotides: 3. This CDR3 region has 15 residues. The CDR3 bases are TGTGCCAGCAGTGAAGGGCAGGGGGATAACTATGGCTACACCTTC. Protein sequence: CASSEGQGDNYGYTF.

The chain joins TRBV11-1 to TRBJ1-2; tentatively, D is TRBD1 (6 bases). Trimming took off 5 bases at V and 0 bases at J, with 10 bases between the two ends. Germline V gene sequence: CDR1 SGHAT, CDR2 FQDESV (reference sequence). This CDR3 spans 14 amino acids. CDR3 in DNA: TGTGCCAGCAGCCTCGGACAGTCTAACTATGGCTACACCTTC. Its translation: CASSLGQSNYGYTF.

The rearrangement uses TRBV6-2 or TRBV6-3 and TRBJ2-5; 8 bases map to TRBD2. CDR3 length equals 16 residues. The V gene's germline CDR1 is MNHEY and CDR2 SVGEGT. V shed 3 bases, J shed 5 bases, and the junction held 11 bases outside the gene matches. This CDR3 reads CASSYPPGGASETQYF. CDR3 nucleotide sequence: TGTGCCAGCAGTTATCCCCCCGGGGGGGCCTCGGAGACCCAGTACTTC.

This clone was counted between two and nine times. The gene calls are TRBV5-1 and TRBJ1-5; 9 nucleotides line up with TRBD1. This CDR3 has 14 amino acids. Per germline, CDR1 SGHRS and CDR2 YFSETQ. The junction had 2 bases not matched to a gene; V was cut back by 1 base and J by 6 bases. CDR3 coding DNA: TGCGCCAGCAGCTTGAGACAGGGGGGTCAGCCCCAGCATTTT. Encoded protein: CASSLRQGGQPQHF.

The chain has TRBV4-2 and TRBJ1-5, with D maybe TRBD1 (5 bases). V dropped 0 bases and J dropped 5 bases, with 17 bases sitting between them. Per the germline V gene, CDR1 is LGHNA and CDR2 is YNFKEQ. The length of the CDR3 is 17 residues. For the CDR3, the DNA is TGTGCCAGCAGCCAAGATGTGGGAGGAAGGGGTTATCAGCCCCAGCATTTT. Residues: CASSQDVGGRGYQPQHF.

The V call is TRBV5-1, the J call TRBJ2-5; 10 bases align to TRBD2. V gave up 4 bases and J gave up 2 bases; unmatched junction bases: 5. The CDR3 has 15 residues. The germline CDR1 and CDR2 sequences are SGHRS and YFSETQ. CDR3 nucleotide sequence: TGCGCCAGCAGCCAACTAGCGGGGAGACAAGAGACCCAGTACTTC. It specifies CASSQLAGRQETQYF.

The V and J genes are TRBV3-1 (or the pseudogene TRBV3-2) and TRBJ2-3; 7 bases align to TRBD2. Germline CDR1 and CDR2: LGHDT and YNNKEL (reference sequence). V dropped 4 bases and J dropped 4; count of bases not matched to a gene: 5. The CDR3 contains 14 residues. DNA for the CDR3: TGTGCCAGCAGCCGGACTAGGGTGGCAGATACGCAGTATTTT. Translation gives CASSRTRVADTQYF.

This clone was recorded only once. V usage is TRBV20-1 and J usage is TRBJ1-1; the D is unclear. The germline V gene encodes CDR1 DFQATT and CDR2 SNEGSKA (reference sequence). V was trimmed by 0 bases and J by 8 bases, leaving 7 bases between them. The CDR3 runs to 11 residues. The CDR3: CSARDKGEAFF. The CDR3 region has the DNA TGCAGTGCTAGAGATAAGGGAGAAGCTTTCTTT.

Here the CDR3 reads CASSPPGASGNTIYF. CDR3 nucleotides: TGTGCCAGCTCACCACCGGGGGCCTCTGGAAACACCATATATTTT. The V gene is TRBV18, the J gene TRBJ1-3; maybe TRBD1 (6 bases). The CDR3 runs to 15 residues. V shed 0 bases and J shed 0 bases, with 6 bases lying between them. Germline-derived CDR1 and CDR2 are KGHSH and LQKENI.

This clone was picked up one time. This sequence joins TRBV29-1 and TRBJ1-5; D perhaps matches TRBD1 (6 bases). This CDR3 is 11 amino acids long. CDR1 and CDR2 (germline): SQVTM, ANQGSEA. The ends were cut back, 4 bases at V and 11 bases at J, with 12 bases in the middle. The CDR3 nucleotides read TGCAGCGTTGTGGGGGAGGGGGCCCAGCATTTT. This translates into CSVVGEGAQHF. The complete variable domain, with remaining parts taken from reference TRBV29-1 and TRBJ1-5, reads SAVISQKPSRDICQRGTSLTIQCQVDSQVTMMFWYRQQPGQSLTLIATANQGSEATYESGFVIDKFPISRPNLTFSTLTVSNMSPEDSSIYLCSVVGEGAQHFGDGTRLSIL.

The chain has TRBV4-2 and TRBJ2-1; 11 bases align to TRBD1. Germline values: CDR1 LGHNA, CDR2 YNFKEQ. Trimming cost V 5 bases and J 2 bases; bases outside gene matches: 5. This CDR3 region has 16 residues. CDR3 nucleotide sequence: TGTGCCAGCAGCTGGGCGGGACAGGGGGCCTACAATGAGCAGTTCTTC. Translation: CASSWAGQGAYNEQFF.

The chain employs TRBV5-5 and TRBJ2-4; D uncertain. The CDR3 extends over 16 amino acids. The ends were cut back, 0 bases at V and 5 bases at J, with 15 bases in the middle. The germline V gene has CDR1 SGHKS and CDR2 YYEKEE (reference sequence). CDR3 DNA sequence: TGTGCCAGCAGCTTGGGCCCCTTTGCCCCTCAAAACATTCAGTACTTC. Protein sequence: CASSLGPFAPQNIQYF.

V is TRBV19 and J is TRBJ2-3; D call uncertain. Trimming took off 6 bases at V and 0 bases at J, with 10 bases between the two ends. The germline V gene has CDR1 LNHDA and CDR2 SQIVND (reference sequence). This CDR3 is built from 14 residues. Here the CDR3 reads CASSAVGSTDTQYF. CDR3 nucleotides: TGTGCCAGTAGCGCAGTCGGTAGCACAGATACGCAGTATTTT.

The CDR3 sequence is CASKKDHWSSYEQYF. CDR3 DNA sequence: TGTGCCAGCAAGAAAGACCATTGGAGCTCCTACGAGCAGTACTTC. The chain carries TRBV6-5 and TRBJ2-7; D gene ambiguous. The germline CDR1 and CDR2 sequences are MNHEY and SVGAGI. The CDR3 has 15 residues. Trimming removed 7 bases from V and 0 bases from J, with 16 bases in between.

CDR3 residues: CASSYRISDTQYF. In DNA form, the CDR3 reads TGCGCCAGCAGTTATAGGATCTCGGATACGCAGTATTTT. The chain has TRBV5-1 and TRBJ2-3; D not resolved. The germline V and J ends were trimmed by 5 bases and 6 bases, with 13 bases remaining between them. CDR1 and CDR2 (germline): SGHRS, YFSETQ. The CDR3 has 13 amino acids.

This clone occurred a few times. This chain connects TRBV6-4 to TRBJ1-5; D may be TRBD1 (5 bases). V was pared by 7 bases and J by 3 bases, with 7 bases between. The CDR3 sequence is 12 residues long. CDR1 and CDR2 (germline): MRHNA, SNTAGT. This CDR3 is CASKQDNQPQHF. For the CDR3, the DNA is TGTGCCAGCAAACAGGACAATCAGCCCCAGCATTTT.

The V call is TRBV5-5, the J call TRBJ1-6, with 8 bases identical to TRBD1. After removal of 4 bases from V and 7 bases from J, the junction contained 7 bases not matched to a gene. Germline V CDR1 and CDR2: SGHKS, YYEKEE (reference sequence). The CDR3 is 15 residues long. In DNA form, the CDR3 reads TGTGCCAGCAGCCAAAGACAGGGGACGAATTCACCCCTCCACTTT. It specifies CASSQRQGTNSPLHF.

The V gene is TRBV5-4, the J gene TRBJ2-2, with 11 bases lining up with TRBD2. The J segment lost 6 bases and the V segment lost 4 bases, leaving 2 bases of the junction unmatched. The CDR3 contains 14 residues. The germline gives CDR1 SGHNT, CDR2 YYREEE (reference sequence). The CDR3 bases are TGTGCCAGCAGCGCGGGACTAGCGGCCGGGGAGCTGTTTTTT. Its protein product is CASSAGLAAGELFF.

The rearrangement uses TRBV5-1 and TRBJ1-4, with D unclear. Per the germline V gene, CDR1 is SGHRS and CDR2 is YFSETQ. V was cut by 0 bases and J by 8 bases, with 11 bases left in between. This CDR3 is 14 amino acids long. CDR3 loop: CASSLVGEREKLFF. CDR3 DNA: TGCGCCAGCAGCTTGGTTGGGGAGCGAGAAAAACTGTTTTTT.

The chain carries TRBV14 and TRBJ1-5, with D unclear. The CDR3 sequence is 16 residues long. Trimming pared 1 base from V and 2 bases from J, leaving 12 bases between. CDR1 and CDR2 from the germline V gene are SGHDN and FVKESK. The CDR3 spells CASSQGSNIGNQPQHF. CDR3 coding DNA: TGTGCCAGCAGCCAAGGGTCAAATATTGGCAATCAGCCCCAGCATTTT.

V gene TRBV7-9 combines with J gene TRBJ1-2; 7 bases fit TRBD1. This CDR3 comprises 16 residues. The J segment lost 4 bases and the V segment lost 0 bases, leaving 8 bases of the junction unmatched. Germline-derived CDR1 and CDR2 are SEHNR and FQNEAQ (reference sequence). CDR3 region: CASSLASGQVAYGYTF. DNA for the CDR3: TGTGCCAGCAGCTTAGCTAGCGGACAGGTGGCCTATGGCTACACCTTC.

This chain connects TRBV4-2 to TRBJ1-5; D not certain. V was cut by 3 bases and J by 0 bases, with 12 bases left in between. There are 16 residues in the CDR3. The germline CDR1 and CDR2 sequences are LGHNA and YNFKEQ. DNA of the CDR3: TGTGCCAGCAGCCAGCAGGCTGCCCATAGCAATCAGCCCCAGCATTTT. This encodes CASSQQAAHSNQPQHF.

The gene calls are TRBV7-9 and TRBJ1-5; D uncertain. CDR1 is SEHNR, CDR2 FQNEAQ, per germline (reference sequence). The germline V and J ends were trimmed by 7 bases and 7 bases, with 14 bases remaining between them. The CDR3 has 13 residues. CDR3: CASTPVGGQPQHF. CDR3 bases: TGTGCCAGCACCCCGGTGGGAGGACAGCCCCAGCATTTT. Variable domain in full (rest from reference TRBV7-9 and TRBJ1-5): DTGVSQNPRHKITKRGQNVTFRCDPISEHNRLYWYRQTLGQGPEFLTYFQNEAQLEKSRLLSDRFSAERPKGSFSTLEIQRTEQGDSAMYLCASTPVGGQPQHFGDGTRLSIL.

The V gene is TRBV5-1, the J gene TRBJ2-3; the D is unclear. Germline loops: CDR1 SGHRS, CDR2 YFSETQ. This CDR3 has 12 amino acids. Trimming took 1 base from V and 6 from J, leaving 6 bases between them. The CDR3 DNA is TGCGCCAGCAGCTTGATCGGGGATACGCAGTATTTT. Residues: CASSLIGDTQYF.

Comments on this clone: This sample also contains other DNA sequences that code for the same CDR3. The gene calls are TRBV6-5 and TRBJ1-1; D is undetermined. CDR1 and CDR2 (germline): MNHEY, SVGAGI. CDR3 size: 13 residues. The V gene lost 3 bases and the J gene lost 4 bases, with 9 bases spanning the gap. CDR3 in DNA: TGTGCCAGCAGTTATACGGGAGGCACTGAAGCTTTCTTT. Amino acids: CASSYTGGTEAFF.

This clone was seen only a few times. This chain uses TRBV3-1 (or the pseudogene TRBV3-2) with TRBJ2-5; a weak D match, TRBD1 (5 bases). The germline V gene encodes CDR1 LGHDT and CDR2 YNNKEL (reference sequence). This CDR3 spans 18 amino acids. V lost 4 bases, J lost 3 bases, and 24 bases lay in between. DNA of the CDR3: TGTGCCAGCAGCCCCCTATATAAAAGGGGCCGTGGAAAAGAGACCCAGTACTTC. Amino acids: CASSPLYKRGRGKETQYF.

This chain uses TRBV18 with TRBJ1-1; D is unresolved. Trimming left V 6 bases short and J 8 bases short, with 19 bases between. Germline-derived CDR1 and CDR2 are KGHSH and LQKENI. The CDR3 is made up of 14 amino acids. This chain's CDR3 is CASSPGSISNEAFF. CDR3 sequence (DNA): TGTGCCAGCTCTCCTGGCAGCATATCAAACGAAGCTTTCTTT.